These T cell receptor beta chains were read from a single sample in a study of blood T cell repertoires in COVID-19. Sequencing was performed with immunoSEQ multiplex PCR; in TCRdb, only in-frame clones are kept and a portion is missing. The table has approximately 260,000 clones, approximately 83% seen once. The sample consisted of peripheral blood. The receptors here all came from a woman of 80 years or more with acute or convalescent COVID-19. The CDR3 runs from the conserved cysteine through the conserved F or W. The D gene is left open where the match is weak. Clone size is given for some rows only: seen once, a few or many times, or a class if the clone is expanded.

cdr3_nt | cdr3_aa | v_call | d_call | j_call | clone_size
TGCGCCAGCAGCTTGGTAGCGGGGGGCGGGTATGAGCAGTTCTTC | CASSLVAGGGYEQFF | TRBV5-1 | TRBD2 | TRBJ2-1 | NA
TGTGCCAGCTCACCTTCCGACAGGACCTCCTACGAGCAGTACTTC | CASSPSDRTSYEQYF | TRBV18 | NA | TRBJ2-7 | NA
TGTGCCAGCAGCTCATCCCGGACAGGCCGAAATGAAAAACTGTTTTTT | CASSSSRTGRNEKLFF | TRBV13 | TRBD1 | TRBJ1-4 | once
TGTGCCATCAGTGAGTCGATGGAGGGACGACAGCCCCAGCATTTT | CAISESMEGRQPQHF | TRBV10-3 | NA | TRBJ1-5 | NA
TGTGCCAGCAGCCAAGTGGAGAGCGGGGTCGAGCAGTACTTC | CASSQVESGVEQYF | TRBV4-2 | TRBD2 | TRBJ2-7 | NA
TGTGCCAGCAGCCAATCGTTGGCAGGAGGCGGTGGCTACACCTTC | CASSQSLAGGGGYTF | TRBV16 | NA | TRBJ1-2 | few
TGTGCCAGCAGCGGTCGGACTTCCAATGAGCAGTTCTTC | CASSGRTSNEQFF | TRBV7-3 | NA | TRBJ2-1 | NA
TGTGCCAGCAGGGGAAGACAGGGGGGAACTGAAGCTTTCTTT | CASRGRQGGTEAFF | TRBV2 | TRBD1 | TRBJ1-1 | NA
TGTGCCAGCTCATGGGACTCTCAGTGGTTTGGCACTGAAGCTTTCTTT | CASSWDSQWFGTEAFF | TRBV18 | NA | TRBJ1-1 | once
TGCGCCAGCAGCTTGGGGGGGACAGGAGAAAACTATGGCTACACCTTC | CASSLGGTGENYGYTF | TRBV5-1 | TRBD1 | TRBJ1-2 | NA
TGTGCCAGCAGTGCGACCGGACAGAGCTCTGGAAACACCATATATTTT | CASSATGQSSGNTIYF | TRBV6-1 | NA | TRBJ1-3 | NA
TGCGCCAGCAGCTCTACAGGGTGGGGCACTGAAGCTTTCTTT | CASSSTGWGTEAFF | TRBV5-1 | NA | TRBJ1-1 | NA
TGTGCCAGCAGCTTCGGAGTAGCGGGATCATTTACGCAGTATTTT | CASSFGVAGSFTQYF | TRBV7-8 | TRBD2 | TRBJ2-3 | once
TGTGCCAGTAAGAGGGACTACACATCTAACTATGGCTACACCTTT | CASKRDYTSNYGYTF | TRBV19 | NA | TRBJ1-2 | NA
TGTGCCACCAGCAGACTCACCCCACAGAGGGATTCACCCCTCCACTTT | CATSRLTPQRDSPLHF | TRBV15 | NA | TRBJ1-6 | NA
TGTGCCAGCAGTGACCTTTGTTTTGAACTACGACTAGCGGGGGGGCCCAACCAAGAGACCCAGTACTTC | CASSDLCFELRLAGGPNQETQYF | TRBV6-4 | TRBD2 | TRBJ2-5 | NA
TGTGCCACCCACCCCCGGGTGAGGTACGAGCAGTACTTC | CATHPRVRYEQYF | TRBV5-8 | NA | TRBJ2-7 | NA
TGTGCCAGCAGCCAAGACTTAGGGGCCACATACGAGCAGTACTTC | CASSQDLGATYEQYF | TRBV4-2 | NA | TRBJ2-7 | NA
TGCGCCAGCAGCATGGGGGACAGGGTTTACAATGAGCAGTTCTTC | CASSMGDRVYNEQFF | TRBV5-1 | TRBD1 | TRBJ2-1 | NA
TGTGCCAGCAGCCCCAGACAGGGCCCTTCCTACGAGCAGTACTTC | CASSPRQGPSYEQYF | TRBV5-4 | TRBD1 | TRBJ2-7 | few
TGTGCCAGCAGTTCGACTCTAGCCGTCTACAATGAGCAGTTCTTC | CASSSTLAVYNEQFF | TRBV27 | NA | TRBJ2-1 | few
TGTGCCAGCTCACCGGGACAGGGGGCCTACGAGCAGTACTTC | CASSPGQGAYEQYF | TRBV18 | TRBD1 | TRBJ2-7 | NA
TGCGCCAGCAGTTTAAATACCGGGACAGGGATCCAAGAGACCCAGTACTTC | CASSLNTGTGIQETQYF | TRBV5-1 | TRBD1 | TRBJ2-5 | NA
TGTGCCAGCAGCCAAGAGAGTGGGGGGGTTCAGCCCCAGCATTTT | CASSQESGGVQPQHF | TRBV4-2 | NA | TRBJ1-5 | NA
TGTGCCACCAGTGGGGGCAGGGGAGAGGGACAGCCCCAGCATTTT | CATSGGRGEGQPQHF | TRBV24-1 | NA | TRBJ1-5 | NA
TGTGCCAGCAGCGCACCGGGACAGGAGGCAAAACTGTTTTTT | CASSAPGQEAKLFF | TRBV5-4 | TRBD1 | TRBJ1-4 | NA
TGCGCCAGCAGCTCCGGGACAGGGTCTGAAAAACTGTTTTTT | CASSSGTGSEKLFF | TRBV4-1 | TRBD1 | TRBJ1-4 | once
TGTGCCAGCAGGAACAGGGTTGGGTTCACTGAAGCTTTCTTT | CASRNRVGFTEAFF | TRBV27 | NA | TRBJ1-1 | NA
TGTGCCAGCAGTAACAGGGTACCTAGCAATCAGCCCCAGCATTTT | CASSNRVPSNQPQHF | TRBV2 | NA | TRBJ1-5 | NA
TGTGCCAGCACTAGGACAGCCCCGGAGCAGTTCTTC | CASTRTAPEQFF | TRBV2 | NA | TRBJ2-1 | NA
TGTGCCAGCAGCCCCCATGTCGAGCAGTACTTC | CASSPHVEQYF | TRBV28 | NA | TRBJ2-7 | NA
TGTGCCAGCAGTTCTCCGAGCCTAGCCAAAAACATTCAGTACTTC | CASSSPSLAKNIQYF | TRBV28 | NA | TRBJ2-4 | NA
TGTGCCAGCAGTGGAGTGACAGGGAGTGAAGGGACCCAGTACTTC | CASSGVTGSEGTQYF | TRBV6-1 | TRBD1 | TRBJ2-5 | NA
TGCAGCGTCCAGACGGGACAGCAAAATTCACCCCTCCACTTT | CSVQTGQQNSPLHF | TRBV29-1 | TRBD1 | TRBJ1-6 | NA
TGTGCCAGCTCACCACGGACAGGGGCGAACACCGGGGAGCTGTTTTTT | CASSPRTGANTGELFF | TRBV18 | TRBD1 | TRBJ2-2 | NA
TGTGCCAGCAGCTCGACCGGGACAGGGGTACACATTCAGTACTTC | CASSSTGTGVHIQYF | TRBV6-1 | TRBD1 | TRBJ2-4 | NA
TGTGCCAGCAGCTTAGTCTTTGGGACAGGGTCCCACGAGCAGTACTTC | CASSLVFGTGSHEQYF | TRBV7-6 | TRBD1 | TRBJ2-7 | once
TGTGCCAGCAGCCCGAGGGTTTACGAGACCCAGTACTTC | CASSPRVYETQYF | TRBV7-2 | NA | TRBJ2-5 | NA
TGTGCCAGCACCCGGACAGGGTCGGGCCAAGAGACCCAGTACTTC | CASTRTGSGQETQYF | TRBV5-6 | TRBD1 | TRBJ2-5 | NA
TGTGCCAGCACCCCAGGGGTCTCCTACGAGCAGTACTTC | CASTPGVSYEQYF | TRBV5-6 | NA | TRBJ2-7 | NA
TGTGCCAGCAGCGAGCAGGGTGGTCAGCCCCAGCATTTT | CASSEQGGQPQHF | TRBV7-9 | NA | TRBJ1-5 | few
TGTGCCAGCTCACCCGTCGGGGGAACAACTATTGAAGCTTTCTTT | CASSPVGGTTIEAFF | TRBV18 | NA | TRBJ1-1 | NA
TGCGCCAGCAGCTCTGTGGCCCTGGTCGGGGCAGATACGCAGTATTTT | CASSSVALVGADTQYF | TRBV5-1 | NA | TRBJ2-3 | NA
TGTGCCAGCAGTGAAGCGCCAGGGGGGAATTCACCCCTCCACTTT | CASSEAPGGNSPLHF | TRBV6-1 | TRBD1 | TRBJ1-6 | NA
TGCAGCGTTGTTTCTTACAGGGAAACCACTGAAGCTTTCTTT | CSVVSYRETTEAFF | TRBV29-1 | NA | TRBJ1-1 | many
TGTGCCACCAGCAGAGGGGCCAGGGGATCAATCTACGAGCAGTACTTC | CATSRGARGSIYEQYF | TRBV15 | NA | TRBJ2-7 | NA
TGTGCCACTTCCGGACAGGGCAACAATCAGCCCCAGCATTTT | CATSGQGNNQPQHF | TRBV24-1 | TRBD1 | TRBJ1-5 | NA
TGTGCCAGCAGTTTATCCGCGACAGGCTACGAGCAGTACTTC | CASSLSATGYEQYF | TRBV28 | NA | TRBJ2-7 | NA
TGTGCCAGCAGTCTCAGGGGGGATTCACCCCTCCACTTT | CASSLRGDSPLHF | TRBV12-3/TRBV12-4 | TRBD1 | TRBJ1-6 | NA
TGTGCCAGCTCACCACGAGTACCGGACTATGGCTACACCTTC | CASSPRVPDYGYTF | TRBV18 | NA | TRBJ1-2 | NA
TGTGCCACCGAACTGAATTTGGCGCAGTATTTT | CATELNLAQYF | TRBV10-3 | NA | TRBJ2-3 | NA
TGTGCCAGCAGCCTCAGCGGGGGGAGCACAGATACGCAGTATTTT | CASSLSGGSTDTQYF | TRBV7-8 | TRBD2 | TRBJ2-3 | few
TGTGCCAGCAGTTCTCAGACAGGGGTCACTGAAGCTTTCTTT | CASSSQTGVTEAFF | TRBV28 | TRBD1 | TRBJ1-1 | NA
TGTGCCAGCAGCCCAACGGGAGGGGGCATTTCAGTTGAAGCTTTCTTT | CASSPTGGGISVEAFF | TRBV11-2 | TRBD1 | TRBJ1-1 | NA
TGTGCCAGCAGTTTTAAGGGGCGCAATCAGCCCCAGCATTTT | CASSFKGRNQPQHF | TRBV27 | NA | TRBJ1-5 | NA
TGTGCCAGTAGTACGACAGGAATGAGGGAATATGGCTACACCTTC | CASSTTGMREYGYTF | TRBV19 | NA | TRBJ1-2 | NA
TGTGCCAGCACCCCGGGACAGTTAGAAGCTTTCTTT | CASTPGQLEAFF | TRBV5-8 | TRBD1 | TRBJ1-1 | many
TGTGCCAGCAGCTTAGTACAGGGTAACTACAATGAGCAGTTCTTC | CASSLVQGNYNEQFF | TRBV7-9 | NA | TRBJ2-1 | NA
TGTGCCAGCAGAGAGACAGGCAACTATGGCTACACCTTC | CASRETGNYGYTF | TRBV6-5 | NA | TRBJ1-2 | NA